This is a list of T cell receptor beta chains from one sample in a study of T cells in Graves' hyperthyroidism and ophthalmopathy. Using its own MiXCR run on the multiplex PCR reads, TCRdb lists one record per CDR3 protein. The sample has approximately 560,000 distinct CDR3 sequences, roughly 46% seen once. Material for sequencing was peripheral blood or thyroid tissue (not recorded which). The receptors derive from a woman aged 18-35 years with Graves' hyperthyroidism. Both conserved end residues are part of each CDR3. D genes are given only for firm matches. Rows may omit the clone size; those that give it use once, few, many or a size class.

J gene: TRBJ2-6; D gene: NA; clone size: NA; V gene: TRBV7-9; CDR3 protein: CASTPRLGTGANVLTF; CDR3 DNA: TGTGCCAGCACTCCACGTCTGGGAACTGGGGCCAACGTCCTGACTTTC
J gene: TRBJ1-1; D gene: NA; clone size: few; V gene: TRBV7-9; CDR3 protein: CASSFGGLYTEAFF; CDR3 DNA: TGTGCCAGCAGCTTCGGGGGGCTTTACACTGAAGCTTTCTTT
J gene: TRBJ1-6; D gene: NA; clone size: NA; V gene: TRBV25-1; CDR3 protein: CASSPTENSPLHF; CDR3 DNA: TGTGCCAGCAGCCCGACAGAGAATTCACCCCTCCACTTT
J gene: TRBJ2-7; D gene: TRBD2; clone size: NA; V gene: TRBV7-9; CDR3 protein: CASSQDEGLAQYF; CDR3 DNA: TGCGCCAGCAGCCAAGATGAGGGACTAGCGCAGTACTTC
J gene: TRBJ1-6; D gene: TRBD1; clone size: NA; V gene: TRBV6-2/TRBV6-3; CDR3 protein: CASSYLGPGQGNSPLHF; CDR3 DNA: TGTGCCAGCAGTTACCTTGGACCGGGACAGGGGAATTCACCCCTCCACTTT
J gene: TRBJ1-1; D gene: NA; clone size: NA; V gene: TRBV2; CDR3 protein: CASSYEGGVFEAFF; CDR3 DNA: TGTGCCAGCAGTTACGAGGGGGGCGTATTTGAAGCTTTCTTT
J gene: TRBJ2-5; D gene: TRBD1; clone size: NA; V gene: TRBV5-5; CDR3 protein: CASSLVQGAAQYF; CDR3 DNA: TGTGCCAGCAGCTTGGTACAGGGGGCGGCCCAGTACTTC
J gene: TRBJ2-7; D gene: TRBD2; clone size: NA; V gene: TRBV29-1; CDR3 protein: CSVELAGSYEQYF; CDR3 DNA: TGCAGCGTTGAGCTAGCGGGATCCTACGAGCAGTACTTC
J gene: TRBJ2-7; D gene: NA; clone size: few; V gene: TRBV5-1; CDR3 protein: CASTPDDLSYEQYF; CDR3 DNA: TGCGCCAGCACCCCGGACGATCTCTCCTACGAGCAGTACTTC
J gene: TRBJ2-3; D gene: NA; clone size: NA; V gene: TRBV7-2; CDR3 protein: CASSLARRDTQYF; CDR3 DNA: TGTGCCAGCAGCTTAGCGAGGAGGGATACGCAGTATTTT
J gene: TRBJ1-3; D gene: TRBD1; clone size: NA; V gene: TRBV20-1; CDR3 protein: CSARSGGPYTTIYF; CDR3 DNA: TGCAGTGCTAGGTCAGGGGGCCCCTATACCACCATATATTTT
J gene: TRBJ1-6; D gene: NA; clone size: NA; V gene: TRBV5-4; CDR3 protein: CASSLAWYSYNSHLHF; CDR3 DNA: TGTGCCAGCAGCTTGGCCTGGTACAGTTATAATTCACACCTCCACTTT
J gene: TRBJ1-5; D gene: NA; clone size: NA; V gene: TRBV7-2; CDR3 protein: CAWSNGPAWDSNQPQHF; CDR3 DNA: TGTGCCTGGAGTAATGGGCCTGCCTGGGATAGCAATCAGCCCCAGCATTTT
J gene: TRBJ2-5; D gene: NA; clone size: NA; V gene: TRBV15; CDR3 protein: CATSKEWETQYF; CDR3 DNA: TGTGCCACCAGCAAAGAGTGGGAGACCCAGTACTTC
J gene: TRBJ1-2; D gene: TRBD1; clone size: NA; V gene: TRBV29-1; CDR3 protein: CSSDIRDRANYGYTF; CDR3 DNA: TGCAGCTCAGACATCCGGGACAGAGCTAACTATGGCTACACCTTC
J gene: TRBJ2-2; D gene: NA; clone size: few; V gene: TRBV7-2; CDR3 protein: CASSENRGSSNTGELFF; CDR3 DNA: TGTGCCAGCAGCGAAAACCGGGGCAGCTCGAACACCGGGGAGCTGTTTTTT
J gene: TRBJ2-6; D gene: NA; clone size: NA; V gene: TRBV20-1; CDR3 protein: CSALTDRTF; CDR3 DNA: TGCAGTGCCCTTACTGACCGGACTTTC
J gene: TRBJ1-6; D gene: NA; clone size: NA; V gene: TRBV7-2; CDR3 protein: CASSPQGTANSPLHF; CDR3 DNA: TGTGCCAGCTCACCCCAGGGGACGGCAAATTCACCCCTCCACTTT
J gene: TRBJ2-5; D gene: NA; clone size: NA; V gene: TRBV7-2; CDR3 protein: CASSFPGTQYF; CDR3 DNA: TGTGCCAGCAGCTTCCCAGGGACCCAGTACTTC
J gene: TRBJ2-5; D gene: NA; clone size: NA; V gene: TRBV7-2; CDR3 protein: CASSQDRGWPQETQYF; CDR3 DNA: TGTGCCAGCAGCCAAGATCGGGGGTGGCCCCAAGAGACCCAGTACTTC
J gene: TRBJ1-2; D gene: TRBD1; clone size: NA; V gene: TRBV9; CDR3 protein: CASSVADRGLGNTF; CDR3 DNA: TGTGCCAGCAGCGTCGCGGACAGGGGGCTGGGAAACACCTTC
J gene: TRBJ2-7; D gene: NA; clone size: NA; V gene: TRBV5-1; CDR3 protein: CASSPGPAVFYEQYF; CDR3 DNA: TGCGCCAGCAGTCCGGGACCGGCGGTTTTCTACGAGCAGTACTTC
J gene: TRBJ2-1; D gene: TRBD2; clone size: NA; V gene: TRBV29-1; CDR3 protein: CSARLAFPYNEQFF; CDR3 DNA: TGCAGCGCCAGACTAGCGTTCCCCTACAATGAGCAGTTCTTC
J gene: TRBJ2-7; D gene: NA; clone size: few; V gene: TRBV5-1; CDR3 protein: CASSLDRDSYEQYF; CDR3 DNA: TGTGCCAGCAGCCTCGACAGAGACTCCTACGAGCAGTACTTC
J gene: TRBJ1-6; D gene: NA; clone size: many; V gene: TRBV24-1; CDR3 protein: CATSDLHWGRTYNSPLHF; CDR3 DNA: TGTGCCACCAGTGATTTGCATTGGGGTAGGACCTATAATTCACCCCTCCACTTT
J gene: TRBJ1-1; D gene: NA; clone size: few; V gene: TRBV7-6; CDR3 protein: CASSGIAGARNTEAFF; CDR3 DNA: TGTGCCAGCAGTGGAATAGCAGGGGCCCGGAACACTGAAGCTTTCTTT
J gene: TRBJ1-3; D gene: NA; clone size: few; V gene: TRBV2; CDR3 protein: CASSWAAFKGNTIYF; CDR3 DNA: TGTGCCAGCTCATGGGCAGCCTTTAAGGGAAACACCATATATTTT
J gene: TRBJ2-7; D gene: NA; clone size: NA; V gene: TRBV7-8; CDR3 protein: CASSLVGEAYF; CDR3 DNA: TGTGCCAGCAGCTTGGTGGGGGAGGCGTACTTC
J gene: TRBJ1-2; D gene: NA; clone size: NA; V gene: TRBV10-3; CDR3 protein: CAISYAASNYGYTF; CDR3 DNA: TGTGCCATCAGTTACGCGGCCTCAAACTATGGCTACACCTTC
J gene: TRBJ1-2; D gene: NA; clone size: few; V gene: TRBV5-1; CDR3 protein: CASSLHTDGYTF; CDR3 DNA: TGCGCCAGCAGCTTACACACCGATGGCTACACCTTC
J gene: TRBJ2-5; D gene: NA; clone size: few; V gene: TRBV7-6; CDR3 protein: CASSLLWGRETQYF; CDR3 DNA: TGTGCCAGCAGCTTACTATGGGGAAGGGAGACCCAGTACTTC
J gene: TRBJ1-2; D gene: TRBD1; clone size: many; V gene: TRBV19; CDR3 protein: CASSVPGQGYGYTF; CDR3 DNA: TGTGCCAGTAGTGTACCGGGACAGGGGTATGGCTACACCTTC
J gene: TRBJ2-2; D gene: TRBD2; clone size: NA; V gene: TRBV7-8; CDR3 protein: CASSFAGATGELLF; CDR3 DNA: TGTGCCAGCAGCTTCGCGGGAGCCACCGGGGAGCTGCTTTTT
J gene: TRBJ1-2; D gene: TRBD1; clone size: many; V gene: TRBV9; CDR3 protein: CASSVETGDGYTF; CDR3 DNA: TGTGCCAGCAGCGTAGAGACAGGGGATGGCTACACCTTC
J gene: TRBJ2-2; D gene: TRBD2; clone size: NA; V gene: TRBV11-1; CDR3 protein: CASSSTPSGRANGELFF; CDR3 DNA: TGTGCCAGCAGCTCCACCCCTAGCGGGAGGGCCAACGGGGAGCTGTTTTTT
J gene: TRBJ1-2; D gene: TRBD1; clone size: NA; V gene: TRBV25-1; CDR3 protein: CASSLPRTGDYGYTF; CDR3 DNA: TGTGCCAGCAGTTTACCTAGGACAGGGGATTACGGCTACACCTTC